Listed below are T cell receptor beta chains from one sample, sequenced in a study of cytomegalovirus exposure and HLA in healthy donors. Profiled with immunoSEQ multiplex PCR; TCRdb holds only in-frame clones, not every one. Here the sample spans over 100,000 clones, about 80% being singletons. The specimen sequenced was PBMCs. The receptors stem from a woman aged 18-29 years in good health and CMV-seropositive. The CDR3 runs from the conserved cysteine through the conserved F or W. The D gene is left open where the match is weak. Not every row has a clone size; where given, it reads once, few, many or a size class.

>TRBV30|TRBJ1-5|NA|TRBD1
TGTGCCTGGAGTGTAACAGGGGCGCAGCCCCAGCATTTT
CAWSVTGAQPQHF
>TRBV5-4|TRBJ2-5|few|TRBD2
TGTGCCAGCAGCTTGGGGAGCGGGGTCCAAGAGACCCAGTACTTC
CASSLGSGVQETQYF
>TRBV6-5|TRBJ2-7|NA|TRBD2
TGTGCCAGCGGTGGGACTAGCGGGGGCGAGCAGTACTTC
CASGGTSGGEQYF
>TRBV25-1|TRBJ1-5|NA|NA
TGTGCCAGCAGTAGGGGGGGTAATCAGCCCCAGCATTTT
CASSRGGNQPQHF
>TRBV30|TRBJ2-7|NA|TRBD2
TGTGCCTGGAGTGTACTAACGGGAGGCGAGCAGTACTTC
CAWSVLTGGEQYF
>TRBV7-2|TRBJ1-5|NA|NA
TGTGCCAGCAGCCAAAGGGGGGGCTCGGGCAATCAGCCCCAGCATTTT
CASSQRGGSGNQPQHF
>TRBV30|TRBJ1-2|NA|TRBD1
TGTGCCTGGACCCCAGACAGGGGGCCTAACTATGGCTACACCTTC
CAWTPDRGPNYGYTF
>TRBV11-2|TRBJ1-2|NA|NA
TGTGCCAGCAGCGGAGCTGGGGGGGTGGTGAACTATGGCTACACCTTC
CASSGAGGVVNYGYTF
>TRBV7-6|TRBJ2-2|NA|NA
TGTGCCAGCAGGGACAGCCCCGCCGGGGAGCTGTTTTTT
CASRDSPAGELFF
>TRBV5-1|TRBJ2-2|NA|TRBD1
TGCGCCAGCCGAGACAGGGCGAGGAACACCGGGGAGCTGTTTTTT
CASRDRARNTGELFF
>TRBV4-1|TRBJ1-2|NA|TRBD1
TGCGCCAGCAGCCATCCTACCTCCGACAGGGGAAAAGGCTACACCTTC
CASSHPTSDRGKGYTF
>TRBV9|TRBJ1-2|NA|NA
TGTGCCAGCAGCGCTCTGGGGGGACGAGACTATGGCTACACCTTC
CASSALGGRDYGYTF
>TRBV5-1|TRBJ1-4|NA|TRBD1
TGCGCCAGCAGCTCGACAGGGAGAGAGGAAAAACTGTTTTTT
CASSSTGREEKLFF
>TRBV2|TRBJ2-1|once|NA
TGTGCCAGCAGTCTAGCGAGTCGCAATGAGCAGTTCTTC
CASSLASRNEQFF
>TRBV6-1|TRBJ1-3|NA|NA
TGTGCCAGCAGTGACAGGGAATTCACCGGAAACACCATATATTTT
CASSDREFTGNTIYF
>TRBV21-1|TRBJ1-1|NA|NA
TGTGCCAGCAGCAAAGTGACAGGTATGGCTTTCTTT
CASSKVTGMAFF
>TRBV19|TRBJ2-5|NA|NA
TGTGCCAGTAGTACCACAGGGACGGAGACCCAGTACTTC
CASSTTGTETQYF
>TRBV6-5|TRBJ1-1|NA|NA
TGTGCCAGCAGTTACGGTTCGGGGAAAGCTTTCTTT
CASSYGSGKAFF
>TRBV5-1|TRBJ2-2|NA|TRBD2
TGCGCCAGCAGCTTCAGCGGGAGGGCCACCGGGGAGCTGTTTTTT
CASSFSGRATGELFF
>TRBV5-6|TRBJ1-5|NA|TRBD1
TGTGCCAGCAGCCTACAGGGGTTTGTCAATCAGCCCCAGCATTTT
CASSLQGFVNQPQHF
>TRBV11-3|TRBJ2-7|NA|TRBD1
TGTGCCAGCAGCTTAGGGGACAGGGGGGAAATTAGCGACGAGCAGTACTTC
CASSLGDRGEISDEQYF
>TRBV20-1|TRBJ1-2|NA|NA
TGCAGTGCTGGGAGGGGCTACACCTTC
CSAGRGYTF
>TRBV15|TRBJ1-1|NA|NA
TGTGCCACCAGCAGCCCGGCGCGGGGGAACACTGAAGCTTTCTTT
CATSSPARGNTEAFF
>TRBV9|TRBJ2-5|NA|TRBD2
TGTGCCAGCAGCACTCCGTCCCTCACTAGCGGGTCTAGGGAGACCCAGTACTTC
CASSTPSLTSGSRETQYF
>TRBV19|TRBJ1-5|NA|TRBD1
TGTGCCAGTAGTATAATCGGCAGGGGGCTTAGTCAGCCCCAGCATTTT
CASSIIGRGLSQPQHF
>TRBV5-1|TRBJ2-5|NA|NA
TGCGCCAGCAGCTTTTGGAGCCCTTCGGAGACCCAGTACTTC
CASSFWSPSETQYF
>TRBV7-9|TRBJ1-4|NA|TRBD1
TGTGCCAGTACTCCGGGACAGGGATATGAAAAACTGTTTTTT
CASTPGQGYEKLFF
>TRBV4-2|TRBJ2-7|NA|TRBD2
TGTGCCAGCAGCGCCCGACTAGCGGGAGGGCGTGAGCAGTACTTC
CASSARLAGGREQYF
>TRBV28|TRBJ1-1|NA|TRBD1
TGTGCCAGCAGTTTCGATCGGACAGGGGGCACTGAAGCTTTCTTT
CASSFDRTGGTEAFF
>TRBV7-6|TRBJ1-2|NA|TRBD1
TGTGCCAGCAGCAAATACAGGGGGCGGAATGGCTACACCTTC
CASSKYRGRNGYTF
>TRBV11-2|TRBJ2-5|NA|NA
TGTGCCAGCAGCTTAGATCTCTACCAAGAGACCCAGTACTTC
CASSLDLYQETQYF
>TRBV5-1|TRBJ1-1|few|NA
TGCGCCAGCAGCTTGCTGGGGCAGAACACTGAAGCTTTCTTT
CASSLLGQNTEAFF
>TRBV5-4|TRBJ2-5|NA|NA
TGTGCCAGCAGCTTGGTAACAGGAGAGACCCAGTACTTC
CASSLVTGETQYF
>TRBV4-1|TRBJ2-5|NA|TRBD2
TGCGCCAGCAGCCAAGTGGTAACTAGCGGGAGTACTAAGACCCAGTACTTC
CASSQVVTSGSTKTQYF
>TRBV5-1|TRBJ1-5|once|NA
TGCGCCAGCAGCTGGGGGGTCGCCGGCAATCAGCCCCAGCATTTT
CASSWGVAGNQPQHF
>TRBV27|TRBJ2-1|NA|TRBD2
TGTGCCAGCAGTTTACTAGCGGGAGGGCCCTACAATGAGCAGTTCTTC
CASSLLAGGPYNEQFF
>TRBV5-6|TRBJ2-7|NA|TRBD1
TGTGCCAGCAGCTGGAGAGGACAGGGTCAATCCTACGAGCAGTACTTC
CASSWRGQGQSYEQYF
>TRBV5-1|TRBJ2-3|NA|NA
TGCGCCAGCAGCTTGAGGGAGTACCCAACAGATACGCAGTATTTT
CASSLREYPTDTQYF
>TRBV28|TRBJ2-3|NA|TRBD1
TGTGCCAGCAGTCCACAGGGGCCAGATACGCAGTATTTT
CASSPQGPDTQYF
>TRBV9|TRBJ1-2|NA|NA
TGTGCCAGCACCCGGGGGTGGGTCGAGAACTATGGCTACACCTTC
CASTRGWVENYGYTF
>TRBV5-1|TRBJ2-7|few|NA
TGCGCCAGCAGCTTGGACAGAGTTTACGAGCAGTACTTC
CASSLDRVYEQYF
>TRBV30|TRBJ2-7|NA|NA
TGTGCCTGGAGTCCTTTAACAGGGACCTACGAGCAGTACTTC
CAWSPLTGTYEQYF
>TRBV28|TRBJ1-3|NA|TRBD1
TGTGCCAGCCGGGACAGTAGAAACACCATATATTTT
CASRDSRNTIYF
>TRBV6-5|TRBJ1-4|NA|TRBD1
TGTGCCAGCGGGGGGGACAGGGGGACCGAAAAACTGTTTTTT
CASGGDRGTEKLFF
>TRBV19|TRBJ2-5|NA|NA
TGTGCCAGTAGTATTTCGGAGACCCAGTACTTC
CASSISETQYF
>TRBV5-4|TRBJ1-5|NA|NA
TGTGCCAGCAGCTTGGAGCAGGCGGGGAGGGGCAATCAGCCCCAGCATTTT
CASSLEQAGRGNQPQHF
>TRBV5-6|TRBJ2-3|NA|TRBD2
TGTGCCAGCAGCGCCACTAGCGGTTATCGCACAGATACGCAGTATTTT
CASSATSGYRTDTQYF
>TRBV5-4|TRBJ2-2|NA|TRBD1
TGTGCCAGCAGCCCGATTCCGGGACAGGGGGACACCGGGGAGCTGTTTTTT
CASSPIPGQGDTGELFF
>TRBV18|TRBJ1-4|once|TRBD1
TGTGCCAGCTCAAAGACAGGGGTAGTTGAAAAACTGTTTTTT
CASSKTGVVEKLFF
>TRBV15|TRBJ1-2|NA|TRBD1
TGTGCCACCAGCAGGAATGCCGGGACAGGGGGTAGTGGCTACACCTTC
CATSRNAGTGGSGYTF
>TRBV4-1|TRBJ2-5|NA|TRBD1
TGCGCCAGCAGCCAAGACCAGACAGGGGGCGAGTGGGAGACCCAGTACTTC
CASSQDQTGGEWETQYF
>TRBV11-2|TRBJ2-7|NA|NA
TGTGCCAGCAGCTTTGAACAGCGGAGCTCCTACGAGCAGTACTTC
CASSFEQRSSYEQYF
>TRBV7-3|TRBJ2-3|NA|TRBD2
TGTGCCAGCAGCTTAGCGGGAGAAGATACGCAGTATTTT
CASSLAGEDTQYF
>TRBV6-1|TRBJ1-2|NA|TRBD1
TGTGCCAGCAGGCCCCGTACAGGGGGCTTTGATGGCTACACCTTC
CASRPRTGGFDGYTF
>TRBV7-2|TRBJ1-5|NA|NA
TGTGCCAGCAGCTGGGGGGGCAGTCTGGGTCAGCCCCAGCATTTT
CASSWGGSLGQPQHF